A single sample is the source of the 31 T cell receptor beta chains below, sequenced in a study of blood T cell repertoires in COVID-19. The repertoire was sequenced with immunoSEQ multiplex PCR; TCRdb's copy has only in-frame clones and lacks some. The sample records about 72,000 clones, roughly 90% being singletons. Sample: peripheral blood. Every receptor here comes from a woman aged 55-70 years with active COVID-19.

The chain links TRBV28 to TRBJ1-1, with 7 bases fitting TRBD1. The germline V gene encodes CDR1 MDHEN and CDR2 SYDVKM. The CDR3 loop spans 14 amino acids. V lost 3 bases to trimming and J lost 1 base; unmatched junction nucleotides: 2. As DNA, the CDR3 is TGTGCCAGCAGTTTGGAGGGGGCGAACACTGAAGCTTTCTTT. This gives the protein CASSLEGANTEAFF.

V and J are TRBV7-2 and TRBJ2-3, with a weak D call TRBD2 (5 bases). The CDR3 extends over 14 amino acids. Germline CDR1 reads SGHTA; CDR2 reads FQGNSA. V lost 7 bases and J lost 0, with 11 bases in between. Here the CDR3 DNA reads TGTGCCAGCACCCTCCGCGGGAGCACAGATACGCAGTATTTT. Translation gives CASTLRGSTDTQYF.

V and J are TRBV5-1 and TRBJ2-5; D is possibly TRBD2 (6 bases). V lost 5 bases, J lost 6 bases, and 20 bases lay in between. Per germline, CDR1 SGHRS and CDR2 YFSETQ. The CDR3 is 15 residues long. CDR3: CASRRSGTGVQTQYF. Here the CDR3 DNA reads TGCGCCAGCAGAAGATCCGGGACGGGGGTACAGACCCAGTACTTC.

The chain uses TRBV19 and TRBJ1-5; D might be TRBD1 (6 bases). V was shortened by 6 bases and J by 8 bases, with 17 bases between the two germline ends. The V gene's germline CDR1 is LNHDA and CDR2 SQIVND (reference sequence). The CDR3 is made up of 14 amino acids. The CDR3 region has the DNA TGTGCCAGTAGGGCTCCGGGACACTCAAAGCCCCAGCATTTT. This translates into CASRAPGHSKPQHF.

This chain uses TRBV18 with TRBJ1-4, with 8 bases lining up with TRBD1. Losses at the gene ends were 6 bases for V and 0 bases for J; bases not matched to a gene: 6. Germline V CDR1 and CDR2: KGHSH, LQKENI. The CDR3 sequence is 16 residues long. CDR3: CASSPGTGATNEKLFF. The DNA for the CDR3 is TGTGCCAGCTCGCCTGGGACAGGCGCAACTAATGAAAAACTGTTTTTT.

The CDR3 DNA reads as TGTGCCAGCAGCTCAAGGTGGGGGGGAAGCGAGCAGTACTTC. Its protein product is CASSSRWGGSEQYF. This chain links TRBV11-2 with TRBJ2-7, with TRBD2 matching 7 bases. With V trimmed by 4 bases and J by 6 bases, 9 bases remained unmatched. Germline values: CDR1 SGHAT, CDR2 FQNNGV. This CDR3 is 14 amino acids long. The full variable domain, completed using reference TRBV11-2 and TRBJ2-7, is EAGVAQSPRYKIIEKRQSVAFWCNPISGHATLYWYQQILGQGPKLLIQFQNNGVVDDSQLPKDRFSAERLKGVDSTLKIQPAKLEDSAVYLCASSSRWGGSEQYFGPGTRLTVT.

This clone was recorded only once. This sequence joins TRBV28 and TRBJ2-3, with D tentatively TRBD2 (7 bases). Per the germline V gene, CDR1 is MDHEN and CDR2 is SYDVKM. CDR3 length equals 16 residues. V lost 6 bases and J 5 bases, leaving 21 bases between the germline ends. Written as DNA, the CDR3 is TGTGCCAGCAGCCATGGGGGGGGCGCTGATAAAGATACGCAGTATTTT. Translated, it gives CASSHGGGADKDTQYF.

The gene calls are TRBV5-1 and TRBJ2-5; 10 nucleotides agree with TRBD2. This CDR3 has 16 amino acids. Per the germline V gene, CDR1 is SGHRS and CDR2 is YFSETQ. V shed 0 bases and J 1 base; nucleotides not matched to a gene: 3. The CDR3 spells CASSLGTSGTQETQYF. CDR3 DNA sequence: TGCGCCAGCAGCTTGGGGACTAGCGGTACCCAAGAGACCCAGTACTTC.

The V gene is TRBV11-2, the J gene TRBJ2-1; TRBD2 matches 9 bases. Germline-derived CDR1 and CDR2 are SGHAT and FQNNGV. V was pared by 5 bases and J by 7 bases, with 0 bases of the junction left unmatched. This CDR3 is built from 12 residues. The CDR3 coding sequence is TGTGCCAGCAGCACTAGCGGGAATGAGCAGTTCTTC. It is translated as CASSTSGNEQFF.

The chain carries TRBV5-4 and TRBJ1-1; the match to TRBD1 covers 11 bases. Germline CDR1 reads SGHNT; CDR2 reads YYREEE (reference sequence). The junction had 9 bases not matched to a gene; V was cut back by 4 bases and J by 7 bases. This CDR3 comprises 15 residues. The CDR3 DNA follows: TGTGCCAGCAGCAGGGACAGGGGGGGTGGCAGTGAAGCTTTCTTT. This encodes CASSRDRGGGSEAFF.

The table lists this clone with a few counts. The gene calls are TRBV4-1 and TRBJ2-5, with D hard to call. The CDR3 is 17 residues long. Germline V gives CDR1 MGHRA, CDR2 YSYEKL. The ends were cut back, 4 bases at V and 3 bases at J, with 21 bases in the middle. The CDR3 loop reads CASSRLPSAKLKETQYF. The CDR3, as DNA: TGCGCCAGCAGCCGTTTACCCAGCGCCAAACTCAAAGAGACCCAGTACTTC.

This clone was counted between two and nine times. The chain uses TRBV27 and TRBJ2-3, with 10 bases lining up with TRBD2. CDR3 length: 15 amino acids. The V gene's germline CDR1 is MNHEY and CDR2 SMNVEV (reference sequence). The ends lost 5 bases at V and 4 bases at J; junction bases unmatched: 6. CDR3 sequence reads: CASSGLAAAADTQYF. CDR3 DNA sequence: TGTGCCAGCAGTGGACTAGCGGCGGCGGCAGATACGCAGTATTTT.

The CDR3 DNA reads TGTGCCAGCAATAGCGGGAGACAAACCGGGGAGCTGTTTTTT. Encoded protein: CASNSGRQTGELFF. The chain links TRBV27 to TRBJ2-2; 9 nucleotides match TRBD2. CDR1 and CDR2 from the germline V gene are MNHEY and SMNVEV (reference sequence). V lost 7 bases and J lost 5; bases outside the gene matches: 5. This CDR3 has 14 amino acids.

This clone was detected only once. The chain carries TRBV7-8 and TRBJ1-5, with TRBD1 matching over 7 bases. CDR1 and CDR2 from the germline V gene are SGHVS and FQNEAQ. The CDR3 has 17 amino acids. The V gene end was trimmed by 5 bases and the J gene end by 7 bases; junction bases not matched to a gene: 17. CDR3 residues: CASSIPPFGQDYQPQHF. The CDR3 DNA is TGTGCCAGCAGCATACCTCCGTTCGGACAGGATTACCAGCCCCAGCATTTT.

This chain joins TRBV19 and TRBJ2-7; 8 bases map to TRBD1. The CDR3 is 14 amino acids. Per the germline V gene, CDR1 is LNHDA and CDR2 is SQIVND (reference sequence). After removal of 6 bases from V and 4 bases from J, the junction contained 8 bases not matched to a gene. CDR3 coding DNA: TGTGCCAGTAGCGGACAGGGTTGGGGGTACGAGCAGTACTTC. Protein: CASSGQGWGYEQYF.

The chain couples TRBV5-1 to TRBJ1-2, with 11 bases aligning to TRBD1. This CDR3 is built from 12 residues. CDR1 SGHRS and CDR2 YFSETQ come from the germline V gene. The trim removed 5 bases at V and 7 bases at J, leaving 1 base unmatched. CDR3 DNA: TGCGCCAGCAGGGGACAGGGGGGTGGCTACACCTTC. Its translation: CASRGQGGGYTF.

The chain couples TRBV28 to TRBJ2-5; perhaps TRBD2 as D (5 bases). The CDR3 covers 13 residues. V was shortened by 8 bases and J by 4 bases, with 14 bases between the two germline ends. Per the germline V gene, CDR1 is MDHEN and CDR2 is SYDVKM. The CDR3 nucleotides are TGTGCCAGCTCTTTGGGAGTTACAGAGACCCAGTACTTC. It specifies CASSLGVTETQYF.

The chain combines TRBV5-6 with TRBJ1-2; tentative D call: TRBD1 (6 bases). The CDR3 is 13 residues long. Germline V gene data show CDR1 as SGHDT and CDR2 as YYEEEE. V lost 5 bases and J 5 bases, leaving 13 bases between the germline ends. CDR3 sequence: CASRPDRSYGYTF. In DNA form, the CDR3 reads TGTGCCAGCAGACCCGACAGGAGTTATGGCTACACCTTC.

The table lists this clone with a count of one. The chain recombines TRBV25-1 with TRBJ2-3; D is ambiguous. Between the trimmed V and J ends, which lost 2 bases and 3 bases, there was a span of 6 bases. CDR1 and CDR2 from the germline V gene are MGHDK and SYGVNS. CDR3 size: 13 residues. CDR3 residues: CASSETQTDTQYF. The CDR3 DNA is TGTGCCAGCAGTGAAACTCAAACAGATACGCAGTATTTT.

CDR3 nucleotide sequence: TGTGCCAGCAGTTCCGAAACCGGGACAGGGGCCTCCAATTCACCCCTCCACTTT. Protein: CASSSETGTGASNSPLHF. The chain couples TRBV28 to TRBJ1-6; 10 bases line up with TRBD1. Trimming cost V 4 bases and J 7 bases; bases outside gene matches: 13. Germline-derived CDR1 and CDR2 are MDHEN and SYDVKM. This CDR3 has 18 amino acids.

J is TRBJ2-7 and V is TRBV5-1; a weak D match, TRBD1 (6 bases). The CDR3 is made up of 14 amino acids. Trimming took 6 bases from V and 6 from J, leaving 19 bases between them. Germline V gives CDR1 SGHRS, CDR2 YFSETQ. CDR3 residues: CASTEQQGISEQYF. CDR3 in DNA: TGCGCCAGCACCGAGCAGCAGGGGATATCCGAGCAGTACTTC. The full variable domain, its missing parts supplied by reference TRBV5-1 and TRBJ2-7, is KAGVTQTPRYLIKTRGQQVTLSCSPISGHRSVSWYQQTPGQGLQFLFEYFSETQRNKGNFPGRFSGRQFSNSRSEMNVSTLELGDSALYLCASTEQQGISEQYFGPGTRLTVT.

The chain recombines TRBV19 with TRBJ2-5; 7 nucleotides line up with TRBD1. Looked up from germline, CDR1 is LNHDA and CDR2 is SQIVND (reference sequence). The CDR3 sequence is 13 residues long. J was trimmed by 1 base and V by 6 bases; bases with no gene match: 2. The CDR3 protein is CASSTGVQETQYF. The CDR3 DNA reads as TGTGCCAGTAGCACAGGGGTCCAAGAGACCCAGTACTTC.

The gene calls are TRBV7-9 and TRBJ2-1; a possible D gene is TRBD2 (6 bases). Per germline, CDR1 SEHNR and CDR2 FQNEAQ (reference sequence). V lost 1 base and J 6 bases, leaving 10 bases between the germline ends. This CDR3 region has 14 residues. This chain's CDR3 is CASSLEGLINEQFF. CDR3 nucleotide sequence: TGTGCCAGCAGCTTAGAGGGACTGATCAATGAGCAGTTCTTC.

The chain recombines TRBV5-5 with TRBJ2-7, with D possibly TRBD2 on 5 matching bases. V lost 4 bases and J lost 3, with 17 bases in between. The CDR3 totals 15 residues. Germline CDR1 is SGHKS and CDR2 is YYEKEE (reference sequence). The DNA of the CDR3 is TGTGCCAGCAGCCGAACCGGGATTCAAGTCTACGAGCAGTACTTC. This translates into CASSRTGIQVYEQYF.

V gene TRBV2 combines with J gene TRBJ2-5, with a tentative D call TRBD2 (5 bases). With 0 bases removed from V and 2 bases from J, the gap between germline ends came to 19 bases. The germline CDR1 and CDR2 sequences are SNHLY and FYNNEI. This CDR3 has 18 residues. The DNA of the CDR3 is TGTGCCAGCAGTGAAGCGCTTCAGGCAGGAGCGGCTCAAGAGACCCAGTACTTC. Translating it yields CASSEALQAGAAQETQYF.

This clone was counted a few times. This chain joins TRBV5-4 and TRBJ1-6; D possibly corresponds to TRBD1 (5 bases). This CDR3 is built from 13 residues. V was pared by 1 base and J by 10 bases, with 9 bases between. The germline CDR1 and CDR2 sequences are SGHNT and YYREEE (reference sequence). In nucleotides, the CDR3 is TGTGCCAGCAGCTTGACAGGAAGCTCACCCCTCCACTTT. This sequence encodes CASSLTGSSPLHF.

V is TRBV28 and J is TRBJ2-1; 9 nucleotides match TRBD1. The germline CDR1 and CDR2 sequences are MDHEN and SYDVKM. The CDR3 length is 15 residues. V lost 6 bases and J lost 6; bases outside the gene matches: 9. For the CDR3, the DNA is TGTGCCAGCAGGAAGACAGGGGGTAATCTCAATGAGCAGTTCTTC. Its translation: CASRKTGGNLNEQFF.

This chain links TRBV29-1 with TRBJ2-2; TRBD1 agrees at 9 bases. CDR1 and CDR2 (germline): SQVTM, ANQGSEA. The CDR3 spans 15 residues. The V gene end was trimmed by 7 bases and the J gene end by 6 bases; junction bases not matched to a gene: 12. CDR3 residues: CSARTGGGGSGELFF. CDR3 DNA sequence: TGCAGCGCAAGAACAGGGGGCGGGGGTTCCGGGGAGCTGTTTTTT.

The genes are TRBV18 and TRBJ1-3; D is ambiguous. The CDR3 contains 14 residues. The germline V gene encodes CDR1 KGHSH and CDR2 LQKENI. Trimming cost V 2 bases and J 7 bases, with 12 bases left between them. In DNA form, the CDR3 reads TGTGCCAGCTCACCAATCGGGGAGTACAACACCATATATTTT. Protein product: CASSPIGEYNTIYF.

The V call is TRBV15, the J call TRBJ2-5, with D maybe TRBD1 (5 bases). The V end lost 0 bases, the J end lost 1 base, and 9 bases lay between the germline ends. The germline V gene has CDR1 LNHNV and CDR2 YYDKDF (reference sequence). The CDR3 is made up of 15 amino acids. The CDR3 sequence: CATSREARGQETQYF. The CDR3 coding sequence is TGTGCCACCAGCAGAGAAGCTAGGGGCCAAGAGACCCAGTACTTC.

The chain has TRBV10-1 and TRBJ1-5, with D maybe TRBD1 (5 bases). Germline V lookup: CDR1 WNHNN, CDR2 SYGVQD (reference sequence). The CDR3 is 16 residues long. The V end was cut by 5 bases, the J end by 0 bases, with 14 bases between. The CDR3 DNA follows: TGCGCCAGCAGTCCGGGGGGAGGCTATAGCAATCAGCCCCAGCATTTT. Amino acid sequence: CASSPGGGYSNQPQHF.